What follows are 7 T cell receptor beta chains derived from one specimen sequenced in a study of blood T cell repertoires in COVID-19. TCRdb's copy holds only in-frame clones and misses some; the assay was immunoSEQ multiplex PCR. In the table there are approximately 330,000 clones, nearly 90% of which are singletons. Sequencing was carried out using peripheral blood. The receptor set was obtained from a woman between 40 and 55 years old with COVID-19, enrolled during active disease.

This chain uses TRBV7-2 with TRBJ1-2; possibly TRBD1 for D (5 bases). CDR3 length: 13 residues. V shed 4 bases and J shed 6 bases, with 12 bases lying between them. Germline V gene data show CDR1 as SGHTA and CDR2 as FQGNSA. CDR3 residues: CASSYRQNNGYTF. The CDR3, as DNA: TGTGCCAGCAGCTACCGACAGAACAATGGCTACACCTTC.

DNA for the CDR3: TGTGCCAGCTCACCAGATAGGGGGCCAGAGACCCAGTACTTC. It encodes CASSPDRGPETQYF. This chain uses TRBV18 with TRBJ2-5; 7 positions match TRBD1. Unmatched junction bases numbered 4, after V lost 2 bases and J lost 4 bases. In germline, CDR1 is KGHSH, CDR2 LQKENI. The CDR3 is 14 residues long.

This chain joins TRBV25-1 and TRBJ1-1, with 9 bases lining up with TRBD1. Germline assignment: CDR1 MGHDK and CDR2 SYGVNS. V trimming: 6 bases; J trimming: 5 bases; junction bases outside the gene matches: 1. This CDR3 has 12 residues. CDR3 in amino acids: CASRDRGTEAFF. CDR3 nucleotide sequence: TGTGCCAGCAGAGACAGGGGGACTGAAGCTTTCTTT. Based on the CDR3 plus reference TRBV25-1 and TRBJ1-1, the full variable domain is EADIYQTPRYLVIGTGKKITLECSQTMGHDKMYWYQQDPGMELHLIHYSYGVNSTEKGDLSSESTVSRIRTEHFPLTLESARPSHTSQYLCASRDRGTEAFFGQGTRLTVV.

This sequence joins TRBV6-5 and TRBJ1-6; D gene unclear. With 2 bases removed from V and 5 bases from J, the gap between germline ends came to 7 bases. CDR1 is MNHEY and CDR2 is SVGAGI in the germline V gene. This CDR3 region has 14 residues. CDR3 amino acids: CASSYGPHNSPLHF. In DNA, the CDR3 is TGTGCCAGCAGTTACGGCCCTCATAATTCACCCCTCCACTTT.

The V gene is TRBV4-3, the J gene TRBJ2-7, with a tentative D call TRBD1 (6 bases). Trimming took 2 bases from V and 3 from J, leaving 23 bases between them. The CDR3 is made up of 18 amino acids. Germline V gene data show CDR1 as LGHNA and CDR2 as YSLEER. The CDR3 bases are TGCGCCAGCAGCCAATCCAGGGGTTCGATCCCCCCCCGCTACGAGCAGTACTTC. Amino acids: CASSQSRGSIPPRYEQYF.

The chain carries TRBV28 and TRBJ2-7; possible D gene TRBD1, 6 bases. Germline assignment: CDR1 MDHEN and CDR2 SYDVKM. CDR3 length: 16 residues. V lost 4 bases, J lost 2 bases, and 18 bases lay in between. CDR3 coding DNA: TGTGCCAGCAGTTCCCCGGGACAAATCATACCCTACGAGCAGTACTTC. Its translation is CASSSPGQIIPYEQYF.

The J gene is TRBJ1-4, the V gene TRBV7-2; 8 bases are shared with TRBD1. The CDR3 totals 16 residues. The germline V gene has CDR1 SGHTA and CDR2 FQGNSA. Trimming at V came to 6 bases and at J to 3 bases, leaving 9 bases not matched to a gene. The CDR3 sequence: CASRRKGTGSNEKLFF. DNA of the CDR3: TGTGCCAGCAGGAGGAAAGGGACAGGCTCTAATGAAAAACTGTTTTTT.